This TCR beta chain was obtained from a study of radiation and T cells in renal cell carcinoma. Study conclusions and caveats: Pretreatment tumor biopsies were lacking, so baseline clonotypes are unknown.

The assay was immunoSEQ multiplex PCR, and TCRdb's table has in-frame clones only and misses some. The sample yields around 45,000 clones, nearly 85% seen once. As for this clone: The antigen remains unidentified.

The CDR3 has 15 amino acids. Trimming shortened V by 4 bases and J by 5 bases, and 17 bases separated the two germline ends. In germline, CDR1 is LNHDA, CDR2 SQIVND (reference sequence). Regarding time point: blood 4 weeks post-SBRT, at nephrectomy. Sample treatment: 15 Gy SBRT to primary tumor, nephrectomy 4 weeks later. The TCR sequence derives from a woman in her seventies with renal cell carcinoma. The sample consisted of blood, taken from a patient whose treatment included radiotherapy and nephrectomy. The chain carries TRBV19 and TRBJ1-1, with TRBD1 as a possible D gene (6 bases). The CDR3 DNA follows: TGTGCCAGTAGTAACCTACAGGGTCGACGGACTGAAGCTTTCTTT. Translated, it gives CASSNLQGRRTEAFF.